Each of the 13 T cell receptor beta chains below was sequenced from the same sample in a study of radiation and T cells in renal cell carcinoma. The time point here: baseline pretreatment blood. Stated treatment: 15 Gy SBRT to primary tumor, nephrectomy 4 weeks later. TCRdb's table, derived via immunoSEQ multiplex PCR, lists solely in-frame clones and lacks some. The table has approximately 120,000 clones, roughly 80% seen once. The sample here was blood, taken from a patient whose treatment included radiotherapy and nephrectomy. The receptors originated from a woman in her fifties or sixties with renal cell carcinoma.

A word on this clone: Sequence at one end of the junction differs from germline and may be a read error. The V and J genes are TRBV18 and TRBJ2-3; possible D gene TRBD2, 6 bases. The length of the CDR3 is 14 residues. The germline gives CDR1 KGHSH, CDR2 LQKENI. The CDR3 sequence is CASSPSGSAGSVRF. The CDR3, as DNA: TGTGCCAGCTCACCAAGCGGATCGGCGGGGTCCGTTAGGTTT.

The gene calls are TRBV9 and TRBJ1-1, with D tentatively TRBD1 (5 bases). CDR1 SGDLS and CDR2 YYNGEE come from the germline V gene. CDR3 length: 15 amino acids. V shed 0 bases and J shed 3 bases, with 12 bases lying between them. CDR3 in DNA: TGTGCCAGCAGCGTAGGCGACAGAGCTTACACTGAAGCTTTCTTT. It translates to CASSVGDRAYTEAFF.

Points on this clone: This may be a read error, as it is one base from a much larger clone. This sequence joins TRBV5-6 and TRBJ1-2; D remains unclear. Trimming removed 2 bases at V and 6 bases at J, with 11 bases between. This CDR3 has 13 residues. Looked up from germline, CDR1 is SGHDT and CDR2 is YYEEEE. The CDR3 loop reads CASSLINQHGYTF. The CDR3 DNA reads TGTGCCAGCAGCTTAATTAACCAGCATGGCTACACCTTC.

The rearrangement joins TRBV4-1 to TRBJ2-7, with TRBD2 matching over 9 bases. CDR3 length equals 13 residues. The germline gives CDR1 MGHRA, CDR2 YSYEKL. The J segment lost 6 bases and the V segment lost 3 bases, leaving 3 bases of the junction unmatched. CDR3: CASSQREGLEQYF. For the CDR3, the DNA is TGCGCCAGCAGCCAGCGGGAGGGCCTCGAGCAGTACTTC.

The CDR3 nucleotides are TGTGCCAGCAGCTTATTTGCGGGACAGGCGATCTCCTACGAGCAGTACTTC. Residues: CASSLFAGQAISYEQYF. The chain recombines TRBV13 with TRBJ2-7, with 8 bases lining up with TRBD1. V lost 2 bases to trimming and J lost 0 bases; unmatched junction nucleotides: 9. The CDR3 runs to 17 residues. The germline gives CDR1 PRHDT, CDR2 FYEKMQ (reference sequence).

The J gene is TRBJ1-6, the V gene TRBV5-6; D gene unclear. This CDR3 region has 17 residues. V lost 4 bases and J lost 4, with 18 bases in between. Germline V gene sequence: CDR1 SGHDT, CDR2 YYEEEE. The CDR3 coding sequence is TGTGCCAGCAGCCTCGGACGGATTGGGGTATATAATTCACCCCTCCACTTT. Amino acid sequence: CASSLGRIGVYNSPLHF.

The gene calls are TRBV2 and TRBJ2-6; 7 nucleotides match TRBD1. Looked up from germline, CDR1 is SNHLY and CDR2 is FYNNEI. V shed 5 bases and J 4 bases; nucleotides not matched to a gene: 5. The CDR3 is made up of 15 amino acids. The CDR3 DNA follows: TGTGCCAGCAGTCCTACAGGGGTCGGGGCCAACGTCCTGACTTTC. Translating it yields CASSPTGVGANVLTF.

The genes are TRBV7-2 and TRBJ2-3, with 8 positions matching TRBD2. This CDR3 spans 12 amino acids. Trimming removed 7 bases from V and 7 bases from J; junction bases left unmatched: 4. CDR1 SGHTA and CDR2 FQGNSA come from the germline V gene. CDR3 region: CASTLAGYTQYF. The CDR3 DNA reads as TGTGCCAGCACCCTAGCGGGCTATACGCAGTATTTT. Full variable domain (rest looked up from reference TRBV7-2 and TRBJ2-3): GAGVSQSPSNKVTEKGKDVELRCDPISGHTALYWYRQSLGQGLEFLIYFQGNSAPDKSGLPSDRFSAERTGGSVSTLTIQRTQQEDSAVYLCASTLAGYTQYFGPGTRLTVL.

The CDR3 protein is CASSLGTNAGSYNEQFF. The DNA for the CDR3 is TGCGCCAGCAGCCTAGGTACTAACGCAGGTTCCTACAATGAGCAGTTCTTC. The chain recombines TRBV4-3 with TRBJ2-1; D gene unclear. From germline, CDR1 is LGHNA and CDR2 YSLEER. Between the trimmed V and J ends, which lost 4 bases and 1 base, there was a span of 17 bases. CDR3 size: 17 residues.

V usage is TRBV30 and J usage is TRBJ1-1; D call uncertain. The germline CDR1 and CDR2 sequences are GTSNPN and SVGIG (reference sequence). This CDR3 region has 12 residues. V lost 5 bases to trimming and J lost 2 bases, with 9 bases between them. CDR3 sequence (DNA): TGTGCCTGGGACATAATCAACACTGAAGCTTTCTTT. Translating gives CAWDIINTEAFF.

The genes are TRBV5-1 and TRBJ1-4; D perhaps matches TRBD1 (5 bases). Trimming removed 0 bases from V and 0 bases from J, with 12 bases in between. The CDR3 extends over 17 amino acids. Germline CDR1 SGHRS, CDR2 YFSETQ. CDR3 DNA sequence: TGCGCCAGCAGCTTGGAGGGGCCGGGGGCAACTAATGAAAAACTGTTTTTT. This translates into CASSLEGPGATNEKLFF. The whole variable domain, remainder taken from reference TRBV5-1 and TRBJ1-4, is KAGVTQTPRYLIKTRGQQVTLSCSPISGHRSVSWYQQTPGQGLQFLFEYFSETQRNKGNFPGRFSGRQFSNSRSEMNVSTLELGDSALYLCASSLEGPGATNEKLFFGSGTQLSVL.

This clone was recorded only once. This sequence joins TRBV5-6 and TRBJ1-1, with D possibly matching TRBD1 (5 bases). CDR1 and CDR2 from the germline V gene are SGHDT and YYEEEE. This CDR3 contains 14 residues. V lost 0 bases and J lost 4, with 10 bases in between. The CDR3 sequence is CASSLAGGSTEAFF. CDR3 nucleotides: TGTGCCAGCAGCTTGGCTGGGGGTAGCACTGAAGCTTTCTTT.

In its sample, this clone was seen once. The chain employs TRBV6-1 and TRBJ2-2, with TRBD2 matching over 10 bases. The CDR3 contains 14 residues. Trimming at V came to 9 bases and at J to 1 base, leaving 2 bases not matched to a gene. CDR1 is MNHNS and CDR2 is SASEGT in the germline V gene. CDR3 amino acids: CASRTSGNTGELFF. In DNA form, the CDR3 reads TGTGCCAGTCGGACTAGCGGGAACACCGGGGAGCTGTTTTTT.